What follows is one T cell receptor beta chain and its context. Its antigen remains unidentified. The sample originates from a study of CD8+CD57+ T cells in acquired aplastic anemia. About the research overall: Quantities of DNA derived from sorted CD4+ and CD8+ cells averaged approximately 3.3 ug. General study points: Patients versus controls showed no significant CD8+ Simpson's diversity difference. It was found that some 30 CD8+ CDR3 sequences were shared between patients and controls.

The CDR3 length is 11 residues. Trimming cost V 5 bases and J 1 base, with 2 bases left between them. Per the germline V gene, CDR1 is SGHTA and CDR2 is FQGTGA. For sequencing, patients were chosen who had shown expansion of CD8+CD57+ cells by flow cytometry. Patients had not yet gotten any therapy when their blood was taken for sampling. Profiles of TCR beta VDJ and CDR3 were generated from a genomic DNA template. MiXCR was run by TCRdb on the reads, yielding one entry per CDR3 protein. Of some 98,000 distinct CDR3 sequences in the sample, around 62% were seen once. V usage is TRBV7-3 and J usage is TRBJ1-1; D ambiguous. Sequencing used sorted CD4+, CD8+, or CD8+CD57+ T cells (not recorded which) from PBMCs. The receptor comes from a human donor with aplastic anemia. CDR3 coding DNA: TGTGCCAGCAGCGAGAACACTGAAGCTTTCTTT. Encoded protein: CASSENTEAFF.